The 14 T cell receptor beta chains below all came from one sample that was sequenced in a study of CD8 T cells in ankylosing spondylitis (dated by TCRdb to 2015 to 2018). Library preparation was by 5' RACE. Instrument used: Illumina HiSeq 2500. TCRdb redid the processing of the public reads, applying fastp at Q25 and MiXCR, and retained in-frame beta chains. All rows with the same CDR3 protein become a single entry with the most common DNA and genes. In all, the sample holds about 320,000 distinct CDR3 sequences, and around 10% of those were seen once. The top ten clonotypes cover 9.1% of the sample. Sequenced sample: blood, either unsorted or a sorted T cell fraction (not recorded which). All receptors derive from a female donor with ankylosing spondylitis or in good health (not recorded which).

The sample holds many counts of this clonotype. The chain couples TRBV29-1 to TRBJ2-7, with TRBD2 matching over 8 bases. Germline CDR1 reads SQVTM; CDR2 reads ANQGSEA. The CDR3 is 13 residues long. Trimming at V came to 6 bases and at J to 5 bases, leaving 9 bases not matched to a gene. The CDR3 DNA is TGCAGCGTCCAAGGCGGGAGGTCCCACGAGCAGTACTTC. Protein: CSVQGGRSHEQYF.

This clonotype was counted once. This chain uses TRBV20-1 with TRBJ1-5; D might be TRBD1 (6 bases). Germline V gene sequence: CDR1 DFQATT, CDR2 SNEGSKA (reference sequence). This CDR3 is 14 amino acids long. Trimming took off 6 bases at V and 2 bases at J, with 14 bases between the two ends. CDR3 region: CSARRGAGNQPQHF. The DNA for the CDR3 is TGCAGTGCGAGACGGGGGGCGGGCAATCAGCCCCAGCATTTT.

V gene TRBV5-1 combines with J gene TRBJ1-1; D perhaps matches TRBD1 (6 bases). This CDR3 is built from 18 residues. The ends were cut back, 4 bases at V and 5 bases at J, with 27 bases in the middle. Germline loops: CDR1 SGHRS, CDR2 YFSETQ. CDR3 residues: CASSLAMGGGLRITEAFF. The CDR3 region has the DNA TGCGCCAGCAGCCTTGCTATGGGGGGCGGGCTAAGGATTACTGAAGCTTTCTTT.

This clonotype has a handful of counts. The J gene is TRBJ2-3, the V gene TRBV7-2, with TRBD2 matching over 8 bases. The CDR3 runs to 14 residues. Germline values: CDR1 SGHTA, CDR2 FQGNSA. The V gene end was trimmed by 4 bases and the J gene end by 2 bases; junction bases not matched to a gene: 2. This CDR3 is CASSYSGATDTQYF. The CDR3 DNA is TGTGCCAGCAGCTATAGCGGGGCCACAGATACGCAGTATTTT.

This clonotype showed up many times. The gene calls are TRBV9 and TRBJ2-1; the match to TRBD2 covers 11 bases. Looked up from germline, CDR1 is SGDLS and CDR2 is YYNGEE. V lost 4 bases to trimming and J lost 9 bases; unmatched junction nucleotides: 12. The CDR3 is 16 amino acids. The DNA for the CDR3 is TGTGCCAGCAGCTCCCTAGCGGGAGGCCCCTTTACTGAGCAGTTCTTC. Protein product: CASSSLAGGPFTEQFF.

This clonotype was seen a handful of times. The chain links TRBV11-2 to TRBJ1-5, with 7 nucleotides matching TRBD1. Trimming removed 5 bases from V and 2 bases from J; junction bases left unmatched: 15. Germline lookup yields CDR1 SGHAT and CDR2 FQNNGV. The CDR3 is 18 residues long. The CDR3 region is CASSLEALGGWGNQPQHF. The CDR3, as DNA: TGTGCCAGCAGCCTGGAAGCCCTAGGGGGCTGGGGCAATCAGCCCCAGCATTTT.

This clonotype has more than one count but fewer than ten. The chain recombines TRBV10-3 with TRBJ1-1; D is uncertain. The CDR3 extends over 15 amino acids. V dropped 6 bases and J dropped 0 bases, with 14 bases sitting between them. The germline gives CDR1 ENHRY, CDR2 SYGVKD. CDR3 DNA sequence: TGTGCCATCAGATCCGGTGGTCACGTGAACACTGAAGCTTTCTTT. Protein: CAIRSGGHVNTEAFF.

This clonotype was recorded many times. V usage is TRBV20-1 and J usage is TRBJ1-5; D is ambiguous. The CDR3 sequence is 15 residues long. Deletions cut 6 bases from V and 3 bases from J, with 18 bases between. Germline CDR1 is DFQATT and CDR2 is SNEGSKA (reference sequence). For the CDR3, the DNA is TGCAGTGCCCCCACGCCCGGACGGTTCAATCAGCCCCAGCATTTT. It encodes CSAPTPGRFNQPQHF.

This clonotype was counted many times. The rearrangement links TRBV7-3 to TRBJ2-3; maybe TRBD2 (7 bases). Trimming took off 5 bases at V and 1 base at J, with 16 bases between the two ends. In germline, CDR1 is SGHTA, CDR2 FQGTGA. The CDR3 consists of 16 residues. The CDR3 region is CASSTTSGGGTDTQYF. In nucleotides, the CDR3 is TGTGCCAGCAGCACAACCTCGGGGGGCGGCACAGATACGCAGTATTTT.

This clonotype was seen more than once but under ten times. V usage is TRBV7-6 and J usage is TRBJ2-7, with 13 bases matching TRBD2. CDR3 length: 20 amino acids. CDR1 is SGHVS and CDR2 is FNYEAQ in the germline V gene. Germline trimming cut 1 base from V and 4 bases from J; bases unmatched to any gene: 16. CDR3 region: CASSLGPPGLAGHPGYEQYF. The CDR3 region has the DNA TGTGCCAGCAGCTTAGGTCCGCCGGGACTAGCGGGACATCCGGGGTACGAGCAGTACTTC. Together with reference TRBV7-6 and TRBJ2-7, the CDR3 gives the full variable domain: GAGVSQSPRYKVTKRGQDVALRCDPISGHVSLYWYRQALGQGPEFLTYFNYEAQQDKSGLPNDRFSAERPEGSISTLTIQRTEQRDSAMYRCASSLGPPGLAGHPGYEQYFGPGTRLTVT.

This clonotype was found many times. V usage is TRBV7-8 and J usage is TRBJ2-4; D is unclear. The germline V and J ends were trimmed by 1 base and 0 bases, with 10 bases remaining between them. From germline, CDR1 is SGHVS and CDR2 FQNEAQ. This CDR3 is 16 amino acids long. CDR3 sequence reads: CASSLGATLAKNIQYF. The CDR3 DNA sequence: TGTGCCAGCAGCTTAGGGGCGACCCTAGCCAAAAACATTCAGTACTTC.

A few counts support this clonotype. V gene TRBV28 combines with J gene TRBJ2-7; a possible D gene is TRBD2 (6 bases). Germline loops: CDR1 MDHEN, CDR2 SYDVKM. The CDR3 spans 16 residues. V lost 5 bases and J 3 bases, leaving 20 bases between the germline ends. The CDR3 DNA follows: TGTGCCAGCAGTGCAAACACGTTGTGGCGGGACTACGAGCAGTACTTC. Translation gives CASSANTLWRDYEQYF.

On this clonotype: The junction departs from germline at one end; a sequencing error may be responsible. The chain couples TRBV3-1 to TRBJ2-5; 7 bases match TRBD1. CDR3 length: 14 amino acids. Germline assignment: CDR1 LGHDT and CDR2 YNNKEL (reference sequence). The CDR3 here is CACRGIPSGETQYF. For the CDR3, the DNA is TGTGCCTGCAGGGGGATTCCATCGGGGGAGACCCAGTACTTC.

This clonotype appeared many times. The CDR3 loop reads CSASLGLAPGDTQYF. The CDR3 nucleotides are TGCAGTGCTAGTCTCGGACTAGCGCCCGGGGATACGCAGTATTTT. The chain is built from TRBV20-1 and TRBJ2-3, with 9 positions matching TRBD2. V shed 3 bases, J shed 6 bases, and the junction held 10 bases outside the gene matches. In germline, CDR1 is DFQATT, CDR2 SNEGSKA (reference sequence). CDR3 length equals 15 residues.